The 31 T cell receptor beta chains listed next were all sequenced from one sample in a study of T-cell memory formation after mild COVID-19 (dated by TCRdb to 2020 to 2023). Libraries were prepared through 5' RACE. The listed sequencing device is Illumina NovaSeq 6000. Using fastp trimming at Q25 and MiXCR clonotype assembly, TCRdb reanalyzed the public sequencing data and kept in-frame beta chains. Identical CDR3 protein sequences are pooled into one entry, listed with their most common genes and DNA. Recorded for this sample are hundreds of thousands of distinct CDR3 sequences; over 15% of them occurred a single time. The ten largest clones add up to about 12% of the sample. The sequenced material came from PBMCs or a T cell subset sorted from them (not recorded which). The receptors were gathered from an adult woman who had mild COVID-19 (a few samples of this study predate the infection). The sample titles of this study are shuffled in the database, so cell type and time point are left out; the donor was told from shared clones.

This clonotype occurred many times. V usage is TRBV12-3 or TRBV12-4 and J usage is TRBJ2-7; D is undetermined. Trimming removed 1 base at V and 4 bases at J, with 5 bases between. The CDR3 is 12 residues long. CDR3 region: CASSLVFYEQYF. CDR3 coding DNA: TGTGCCAGCAGTTTAGTTTTTTACGAGCAGTACTTC.

About this clonotype: Mismatch with germline at one junction end may stem from a read error. The chain recombines TRBV5-1 with TRBJ1-2, with D tentatively TRBD1 (5 bases). This CDR3 comprises 15 residues. From germline, CDR1 is SGHRS and CDR2 YFSETQ. The CDR3 region is CANSFTRASSGGYTF. The CDR3 region has the DNA TGCGCCAACAGCTTTACCAGGGCGTCATCGGGGGGCTACACCTTC.

The chain couples TRBV7-2 to TRBJ2-1, with TRBD2 matching 11 bases. Trimming cost V 1 base and J 6 bases; bases outside gene matches: 2. There are 15 residues in the CDR3. Germline V gives CDR1 SGHTA, CDR2 FQGNSA. CDR3 loop: CASSLVLAGANEQFF. CDR3 in DNA: TGTGCCAGCAGCTTAGTACTAGCGGGGGCCAATGAGCAGTTCTTC.

Many counts were recorded for this clonotype. The J gene is TRBJ1-2, the V gene TRBV29-1; 10 bases match TRBD1. The CDR3 has 14 residues. V dropped 4 bases and J dropped 1; count of bases not matched to a gene: 3. Germline assignment: CDR1 SQVTM and CDR2 ANQGSEA. CDR3 region: CSVGDRGLNYGYTF. CDR3 DNA: TGCAGCGTTGGGGACAGGGGCCTTAACTATGGCTACACCTTC.

V usage is TRBV4-1 and J usage is TRBJ1-5; the match to TRBD1 covers 7 bases. This CDR3 has 16 residues. The junction had 6 bases not matched to a gene; V was cut back by 0 bases and J by 4 bases. Germline CDR1 and CDR2: MGHRA and YSYEKL. In DNA form, the CDR3 reads TGCGCCAGCAGCCAAGACGGAGGGGGCCGTAATCAGCCCCAGCATTTT. This sequence encodes CASSQDGGGRNQPQHF.

The chain employs TRBV12-3 or TRBV12-4 and TRBJ2-3; 8 nucleotides match TRBD2. The CDR3 is made up of 15 amino acids. V shed 6 bases and J 2 bases; nucleotides not matched to a gene: 7. CDR3 sequence reads: CASRTGTRSTDTQYF. In nucleotides, the CDR3 is TGTGCCAGCAGAACCGGGACTAGGTCCACAGATACGCAGTATTTT.

The rearrangement links TRBV7-9 to TRBJ2-7; 11 positions agree with TRBD2. Germline V gives CDR1 SEHNR, CDR2 FQNEAQ (reference sequence). With 5 bases clipped from V and 11 bases from J, the junction kept 17 bases outside the gene matches. The CDR3 contains 16 residues. In DNA form, the CDR3 reads TGTGCCAGCAGCCACTGGACTAGCGGGCCGCGGGACGTCAAGTACTTC. Translation: CASSHWTSGPRDVKYF.

This clonotype was seen a few times. The chain links TRBV12-3 or TRBV12-4 to TRBJ2-5; 10 bases map to TRBD1. This CDR3 is built from 16 residues. The junction had 12 bases not matched to a gene; V was cut back by 6 bases and J by 5 bases. The CDR3: CASSLDRGRIAETQYF. In DNA, the CDR3 is TGTGCCAGCAGCCTCGACAGGGGGCGGATCGCGGAGACCCAGTACTTC.

This sequence joins TRBV20-1 and TRBJ2-2; a weak D match, TRBD1 (6 bases). V was trimmed by 1 base and J by 1 base, leaving 16 bases between them. The CDR3 runs to 17 residues. CDR1 is DFQATT, CDR2 SNEGSKA, per germline (reference sequence). The CDR3 region has the DNA TGCAGTGCTAGAGCCTTGACAGGATGGGAGAACACCGGGGAGCTGTTTTTT. Translated: CSARALTGWENTGELFF.

This clonotype has at least ten counts. This chain connects TRBV6-2 or TRBV6-3 to TRBJ1-1; D gene uncertain. The CDR3 length is 16 residues. V gave up 3 bases and J gave up 1 base, with 15 bases separating them. Germline V gene data show CDR1 as MNHEY and CDR2 as SVGEGT. CDR3 loop: CASSYSLGTRNTEAFF. The CDR3 region has the DNA TGTGCCAGCAGTTATTCCTTGGGCACCAGGAACACTGAAGCTTTCTTT.

This clonotype appeared a single time. The chain carries TRBV20-1 and TRBJ2-7; 10 positions agree with TRBD2. Germline-derived CDR1 and CDR2 are DFQATT and SNEGSKA (reference sequence). The J segment lost 0 bases and the V segment lost 6 bases, leaving 5 bases of the junction unmatched. This CDR3 is 14 amino acids long. The CDR3 nucleotides read TGCAGTGCCCAGACTAGCGGGTCCTCCTACGAGCAGTACTTC. It is translated as CSAQTSGSSYEQYF.

This chain links TRBV20-1 with TRBJ2-1; TRBD2 matches 13 bases. CDR3 length: 17 residues. V lost 8 bases to trimming and J lost 3 bases; unmatched junction nucleotides: 13. Germline V gene lookup returns CDR1 DFQATT and CDR2 SNEGSKA (reference sequence). The CDR3 sequence: CSLRSGLAGSVYNEQFF. The CDR3 DNA reads as TGCAGTCTTCGGTCGGGACTAGCGGGGTCAGTCTACAATGAGCAGTTCTTC.

This chain joins TRBV7-2 and TRBJ2-3, with a weak D call TRBD2 (6 bases). The CDR3 is 13 amino acids. The germline V and J ends were trimmed by 3 bases and 5 bases, with 9 bases remaining between them. CDR1 is SGHTA and CDR2 is FQGNSA in the germline V gene. CDR3 in amino acids: CASSFPGVDTQYF. DNA of the CDR3: TGTGCCAGCAGCTTCCCGGGGGTAGATACGCAGTATTTT.

This clonotype was seen only a few times. V is TRBV7-9 and J is TRBJ2-1; 9 bases map to TRBD2. CDR3 size: 17 residues. Germline V gene lookup returns CDR1 SEHNR and CDR2 FQNEAQ (reference sequence). J lost 3 bases, V lost 7 bases, and 13 bases had no gene match. CDR3 nucleotides: TGTGCCAGCAATCCTTGGAGCGGGAGGTATATCTACAATGAGCAGTTCTTC. As protein: CASNPWSGRYIYNEQFF.

This clonotype was seen a handful of times. This chain joins TRBV7-6 and TRBJ2-7; 10 bases line up with TRBD2. J lost 5 bases, V lost 1 base, and 8 bases had no gene match. This CDR3 is built from 16 residues. CDR1 and CDR2 from the germline V gene are SGHVS and FNYEAQ. The DNA of the CDR3 is TGTGCCAGCAGCTTAGAGGCTAGCGGGAGACCCCACGAGCAGTACTTC. Protein: CASSLEASGRPHEQYF.

This clonotype was detected only a few times. The chain links TRBV7-8 to TRBJ2-7, with TRBD1 as a possible D gene (5 bases). This CDR3 has 17 amino acids. Germline CDR1 is SGHVS and CDR2 is FQNEAQ. Trimming pared 5 bases from V and 4 bases from J, leaving 24 bases between. The CDR3 spells CASSHPTGTGESYEQYF. The CDR3, as DNA: TGTGCCAGCAGCCACCCCACCGGAACAGGAGAATCTTACGAGCAGTACTTC.

This clonotype has a handful of counts. The chain combines TRBV15 with TRBJ2-3; D is undetermined. V lost 2 bases and J lost 5, with 8 bases in between. The CDR3 runs 13 residues. The germline gives CDR1 LNHNV, CDR2 YYDKDF (reference sequence). The CDR3 sequence: CATSRSPLDTQYF. The CDR3 DNA sequence: TGTGCCACCAGCAGATCCCCCTTAGATACGCAGTATTTT.

This clonotype was seen only a few times. The chain has TRBV20-1 and TRBJ1-2; the D is unclear. The CDR3 extends over 11 amino acids. The germline V gene encodes CDR1 DFQATT and CDR2 SNEGSKA (reference sequence). Deletions cut 3 bases from V and 4 bases from J, with 6 bases between. The CDR3 nucleotides are TGCAGTGCTAGCGTTGGCTATGGCTACACCTTC. Its translation: CSASVGYGYTF.

V usage is TRBV20-1 and J usage is TRBJ2-1; 9 bases map to TRBD2. This CDR3 is 14 amino acids long. V was pared by 7 bases and J by 5 bases, with 9 bases of the junction left unmatched. The germline CDR1 and CDR2 sequences are DFQATT and SNEGSKA (reference sequence). The DNA of the CDR3 is TGCAGTGGCACTAGCGGGCCAGCAAACAATGAGCAGTTCTTC. Translating it yields CSGTSGPANNEQFF.

This clonotype was detected only a few times. This rearrangement joins TRBV6-5 to TRBJ1-2; D is ambiguous. V lost 6 bases, J lost 5 bases, and 13 bases lay in between. Looked up from germline, CDR1 is MNHEY and CDR2 is SVGAGI. The CDR3 sequence is 13 residues long. In DNA form, the CDR3 reads TGTGCCAGCAGGATCGGACGGGGTTATGGCTACACCTTC. Protein product: CASRIGRGYGYTF.

V is TRBV5-5 and J is TRBJ2-2; the match to TRBD1 covers 7 bases. The germline gives CDR1 SGHKS, CDR2 YYEKEE (reference sequence). CDR3 size: 15 residues. Unmatched junction bases numbered 5, after V lost 2 bases and J lost 4 bases. This CDR3 reads CASSFDRVGTGELFF. CDR3 in DNA: TGTGCCAGCAGCTTCGACAGGGTGGGCACCGGGGAGCTGTTTTTT.

The chain employs TRBV5-1 and TRBJ2-6; D uncertain. Trimming removed 0 bases at V and 1 base at J, with 5 bases between. CDR3 length equals 15 residues. Germline V gene sequence: CDR1 SGHRS, CDR2 YFSETQ. The CDR3 bases are TGCGCCAGCAGCTTGGAGTTGTCTGGGGCCAACGTCCTGACTTTC. Translated: CASSLELSGANVLTF.

This clonotype showed up just a few times. V and J are TRBV27 and TRBJ2-7; 7 bases map to TRBD2. The CDR3 length is 15 residues. Germline CDR1 and CDR2: MNHEY and SMNVEV (reference sequence). J lost 2 bases, V lost 2 bases, and 6 bases had no gene match. The CDR3 nucleotides read TGTGCCAGCAGTTTACGGGAGCGGGGAGCCTACGAGCAGTACTTC. Its protein is CASSLRERGAYEQYF.

This clonotype turned up a few times. The chain links TRBV13 to TRBJ2-5; D perhaps matches TRBD2 (6 bases). Looked up from germline, CDR1 is PRHDT and CDR2 is FYEKMQ (reference sequence). CDR3 size: 17 residues. Between the trimmed V and J ends, which lost 3 bases and 3 bases, there was a span of 20 bases. CDR3 residues: CASSLTGSGAGKETQYF. CDR3 DNA: TGTGCCAGCAGCTTGACCGGGAGTGGGGCAGGGAAAGAGACCCAGTACTTC.

This clonotype showed up just a few times. The chain joins TRBV7-9 to TRBJ2-5; D gene ambiguous. The length of the CDR3 is 14 residues. Germline CDR1 is SEHNR and CDR2 is FQNEAQ (reference sequence). Deletions cut 1 base from V and 4 bases from J, with 10 bases between. The CDR3 loop reads CASSLEVAVETQYF. DNA for the CDR3: TGTGCCAGCAGCTTAGAAGTCGCCGTAGAGACCCAGTACTTC.

In its sample, this clonotype was seen a few times. V usage is TRBV4-1 and J usage is TRBJ2-5; 11 bases line up with TRBD2. The germline V gene encodes CDR1 MGHRA and CDR2 YSYEKL. This CDR3 comprises 16 residues. V shed 1 base and J 5 bases; nucleotides not matched to a gene: 6. Here the CDR3 reads CASSQGLAGGWETQYF. The CDR3, as DNA: TGCGCCAGCAGCCAAGGTCTAGCGGGGGGCTGGGAGACCCAGTACTTC.

The CDR3 sequence: CASSRSSLAGTGETQYF. The DNA for the CDR3 is TGCGCCAGCAGCCGTTCGAGCCTAGCGGGAACAGGAGAGACCCAGTACTTC. The chain employs TRBV5-1 and TRBJ2-5; 9 positions match TRBD2. CDR1 is SGHRS, CDR2 YFSETQ, per germline. This CDR3 spans 17 amino acids. V was pared by 4 bases and J by 4 bases, with 14 bases of the junction left unmatched.

This chain connects TRBV24-1 to TRBJ2-2; no reliable D call. The CDR3 loop spans 15 amino acids. V lost 4 bases and J lost 0, with 8 bases in between. Germline CDR1 is KGHDR and CDR2 is SFDVKD. CDR3: CATSEVAANTGELFF. The CDR3 coding sequence is TGTGCCACCAGTGAGGTAGCAGCGAACACCGGGGAGCTGTTTTTT.

There are a few counts of this clonotype. The rearrangement joins TRBV7-9 to TRBJ2-1; D may be TRBD1 (5 bases). The germline gives CDR1 SEHNR, CDR2 FQNEAQ (reference sequence). V shed 4 bases and J shed 3 bases, with 16 bases lying between them. CDR3 length equals 16 residues. The CDR3 is CASSYQGWGYYNEQFF. The DNA for the CDR3 is TGTGCCAGCAGCTACCAGGGCTGGGGCTACTACAATGAGCAGTTCTTC.

In this sample, this clonotype turned up a few times. This rearrangement joins TRBV24-1 to TRBJ2-1; D may be TRBD2 (6 bases). Per the germline V gene, CDR1 is KGHDR and CDR2 is SFDVKD. The CDR3 loop spans 16 amino acids. The V end was cut by 5 bases, the J end by 0 bases, with 13 bases between. The CDR3 is CATSGLTRSSYNEQFF. CDR3 nucleotide sequence: TGTGCCACCAGTGGTCTGACTAGGAGCTCCTACAATGAGCAGTTCTTC.

V is TRBV7-9 and J is TRBJ2-2; D ambiguous. V was clipped by 1 base and J by 0 bases, with 6 bases between them. CDR1 is SEHNR, CDR2 FQNEAQ, per germline (reference sequence). The CDR3 runs 15 residues. The DNA for the CDR3 is TGTGCCAGCAGCTTAGAACAGACGAACACCGGGGAGCTGTTTTTT. Protein product: CASSLEQTNTGELFF.